One and the same sample provided the 10 T cell receptor beta chains below, sequenced in a study of T-cell memory formation after mild COVID-19. TCRdb reanalysed the 5' RACE reads using MiXCR and keeps one entry per CDR3 protein. The table records under 200,000 distinct CDR3 sequences, 25% to 40% of them present only once. Specimen: PBMCs or a T cell subset sorted from them (not recorded which). The receptors were gathered from an adult woman who had mild COVID-19 (a few samples of this study predate the infection). Cell type and time point are not known.

DNA for the CDR3: TGTGCCAGCAGCTTAGTCGGGGGCACTAACTATGGCTACACCTTC. It yields the protein CASSLVGGTNYGYTF. This chain links TRBV11-2 with TRBJ1-2, with D tentatively TRBD1 (6 bases). Germline V lookup: CDR1 SGHAT, CDR2 FQNNGV. Trimming took 1 base from V and 0 from J, leaving 9 bases between them. The CDR3 spans 15 residues. Full variable domain (outside the CDR3, taken from reference TRBV11-2 and TRBJ1-2): EAGVAQSPRYKIIEKRQSVAFWCNPISGHATLYWYQQILGQGPKLLIQFQNNGVVDDSQLPKDRFSAERLKGVDSTLKIQPAKLEDSAVYLCASSLVGGTNYGYTFGSGTRLTVV.

The chain employs TRBV7-9 and TRBJ2-7, with TRBD1 matching over 8 bases. V shed 5 bases and J 5 bases; nucleotides not matched to a gene: 8. In germline, CDR1 is SEHNR, CDR2 FQNEAQ (reference sequence). The CDR3 is 14 residues long. The CDR3 spells CASSPGQGRDEQYF. As DNA, the CDR3 is TGTGCCAGCAGCCCCGGACAGGGAAGAGACGAGCAGTACTTC.

This clonotype occurred a few times. The rearrangement links TRBV20-1 to TRBJ1-2; possible D gene TRBD1, 5 bases. The germline V gene encodes CDR1 DFQATT and CDR2 SNEGSKA (reference sequence). The CDR3 sequence is 15 residues long. V was cut by 0 bases and J by 4 bases, with 15 bases left in between. The CDR3 here is CSARDVKEGSYGYTF. As DNA, the CDR3 is TGCAGTGCTAGAGATGTCAAGGAGGGGAGCTATGGCTACACCTTC.

The V gene is TRBV7-6, the J gene TRBJ1-1; no clear D gene. Trimming removed 2 bases at V and 8 bases at J, with 9 bases between. The CDR3 length is 12 residues. In germline, CDR1 is SGHVS, CDR2 FNYEAQ. CDR3 in DNA: TGTGCCAGCAGCTTAAGTAAGCGCGAAGCTTTCTTT. This gives the protein CASSLSKREAFF.

About this clonotype itself: A single base separates this from a much larger clone, so it may be a read error. This chain links TRBV7-9 with TRBJ2-1; TRBD2 aligns across 8 bases. This CDR3 region has 13 residues. Germline CDR1 SEHNR, CDR2 FQNEAQ (reference sequence). For the CDR3, the DNA is TGTGCCAGCGGGCGGGAGGAGCGGAATGAGCAGTTATTC. This codes for CASGREERNEQLF.

This clonotype was seen only a few times. This chain joins TRBV5-6 and TRBJ2-7; maybe TRBD2 (5 bases). In germline, CDR1 is SGHDT, CDR2 YYEEEE. V gave up 3 bases and J gave up 3 bases, with 16 bases separating them. This CDR3 is 15 amino acids long. The CDR3 bases are TGTGCCAGCAGCTCCCCTCGGGCTAGCAGCTACGAGCAGTACTTC. This codes for CASSSPRASSYEQYF.

This chain links TRBV6-1 with TRBJ1-1; D is unclear. Germline CDR1 is MNHNS and CDR2 is SASEGT. CDR3 length: 13 residues. Trimming cost V 6 bases and J 6 bases, with 14 bases left between them. DNA for the CDR3: TGTGCCAGCAGCGTGGGGAGTGGTTCTGAAGCTTTCTTT. Amino acid sequence: CASSVGSGSEAFF.

The chain links TRBV4-1 to TRBJ1-1; weak D call: TRBD1 (6 bases). Germline-derived CDR1 and CDR2 are MGHRA and YSYEKL. Trimming took off 4 bases at V and 1 base at J, with 22 bases between the two ends. This CDR3 has 18 residues. The CDR3 here is CASSLPAILDRSNTEAFF. In nucleotides, the CDR3 is TGCGCCAGCAGCCTACCAGCGATCCTCGACAGGTCGAACACTGAAGCTTTCTTT.

This clonotype was detected only a few times. V and J are TRBV7-9 and TRBJ2-1; D is tentatively TRBD1 or TRBD2 (6 bases each). The CDR3 is made up of 21 amino acids. The V gene's germline CDR1 is SEHNR and CDR2 FQNEAQ (reference sequence). With 6 bases removed from V and 1 base from J, the gap between germline ends came to 31 bases. CDR3 amino acids: CASRRGSRDSLNRRSYNEQFF. The CDR3 nucleotides are TGTGCCAGCAGGAGGGGGTCCCGGGACTCTCTCAACCGTAGGTCCTACAATGAGCAGTTCTTC. Based on the CDR3 plus reference TRBV7-9 and TRBJ2-1, the full variable domain is DTGVSQNPRHKITKRGQNVTFRCDPISEHNRLYWYRQTLGQGPEFLTYFQNEAQLEKSRLLSDRFSAERPKGSFSTLEIQRTEQGDSAMYLCASRRGSRDSLNRRSYNEQFFGPGTRLTVL.

V usage is TRBV7-9 and J usage is TRBJ2-2, with D possibly matching TRBD2 (5 bases). The CDR3 sequence is 14 residues long. The germline gives CDR1 SEHNR, CDR2 FQNEAQ (reference sequence). Trimming removed 6 bases from V and 1 base from J, with 9 bases in between. This chain's CDR3 is CASSAAGNTGELFF. As DNA, the CDR3 is TGTGCCAGCAGTGCGGCGGGGAACACCGGGGAGCTGTTTTTT. The variable domain in full, completed from reference TRBV7-9 and TRBJ2-2, reads DTGVSQNPRHKITKRGQNVTFRCDPISEHNRLYWYRQTLGQGPEFLTYFQNEAQLEKSRLLSDRFSAERPKGSFSTLEIQRTEQGDSAMYLCASSAAGNTGELFFGEGSRLTVL.